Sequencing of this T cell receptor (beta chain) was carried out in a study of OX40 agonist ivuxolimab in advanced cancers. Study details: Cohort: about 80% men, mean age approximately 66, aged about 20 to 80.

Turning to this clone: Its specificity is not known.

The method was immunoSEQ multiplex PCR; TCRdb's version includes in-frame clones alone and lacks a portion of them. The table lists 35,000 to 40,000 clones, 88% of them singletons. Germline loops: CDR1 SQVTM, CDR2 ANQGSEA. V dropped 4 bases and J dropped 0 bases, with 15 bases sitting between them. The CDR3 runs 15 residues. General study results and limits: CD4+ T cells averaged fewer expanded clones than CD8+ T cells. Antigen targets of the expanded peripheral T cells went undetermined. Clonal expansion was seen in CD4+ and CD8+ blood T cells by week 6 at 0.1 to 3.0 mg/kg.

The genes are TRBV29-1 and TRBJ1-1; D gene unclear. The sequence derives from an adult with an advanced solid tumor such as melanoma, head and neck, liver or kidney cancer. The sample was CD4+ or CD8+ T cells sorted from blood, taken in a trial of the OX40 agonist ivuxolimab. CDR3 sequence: CSVAGGIGLNTEAFF. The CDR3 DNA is TGCAGCGTTGCGGGAGGGATCGGGCTGAACACTGAAGCTTTCTTT.